This entry concerns a single T cell receptor (beta chain). Researchers prepared the TCRbeta library using unique molecular identifiers, the study reports. One entry per CDR3 protein results from TCRdb running MiXCR on the PCR reads. This repertoire shows 150,000 to 200,000 distinct CDR3 sequences, approximately 6.8% found once; its top ten account for around 4.1%. This record comes from a study of T-cell reconstitution after alpha-beta-depleted transplantation in children. Germline V gene data show CDR1 as LGHDT and CDR2 as YNNKEL (reference sequence). V was pared by 2 bases and J by 4 bases, with 10 bases between. The CDR3 has 14 amino acids.

This chain links TRBV3-1 with TRBJ2-3; the D call may be TRBD1 or TRBD2 (5 bases each). The sequencing here drew on PBMCs, taken before TCRalphabeta/CD19-depleted stem cell transplant. The clonotype comes from a girl under three years old with combined immunodeficiency, due to receive a stem cell transplant. The chain's CDR3 is CASSQQGRADTQYF. DNA of the CDR3: TGTGCCAGCAGCCAACAGGGACGAGCAGATACGCAGTATTTT.